These T cell receptor beta chains were read from a single sample in a study of shared clonotypes between healthy human individuals. The data were produced by immunoSEQ multiplex PCR, yet TCRdb's version contains in-frame clones alone and is incomplete. Among 900,000 to 1,200,000 clones, 70% to 80% were seen once, and the ten largest hold roughly 0.55%. The sample consisted of memory CD4+ T cells from PBMCs. These receptors were taken from a man aged 18 to 30 in good health. Some clones in this sample may be carry-over from other donors' samples. CDR3s include the opening cysteine and the closing phenylalanine or tryptophan. The D gene is left open where the match is weak. Where a row states a size, it is once, few, many or the class of an expanded clone; other rows omit it.

>TRBJ2-1|-|-|TRBV18
CASSPLKSGPYNEQFF
TGTGCCAGCTCACCACTTAAGAGCGGGCCTTACAATGAGCAGTTCTTC
>TRBJ2-7|-|-|TRBV30
CAWGLEGSYEQYF
TGTGCCTGGGGCTTGGAGGGCTCCTACGAGCAGTACTTC
>TRBJ2-1|-|-|TRBV11-2
CASNQGGGAISYNEQFF
TGTGCCAGCAACCAAGGGGGTGGAGCGATCTCCTACAATGAGCAGTTCTTC
>TRBJ1-3|many|TRBD1|TRBV6-1
CASSGTTGNGNTIYF
TGTGCCAGCAGTGGGACGACAGGGAACGGAAACACCATATATTTT
>TRBJ2-3|-|-|TRBV29-1
CSASSLSGRTDTQYF
TGCAGCGCCTCCTCTCTGAGCGGTCGCACAGATACGCAGTATTTT
>TRBJ2-7|-|TRBD2|TRBV30
CAWSSCLAGGEQYF
TGTGCCTGGTCGTCTTGTCTAGCGGGAGGGGAGCAGTACTTC
>TRBJ1-3|few|-|TRBV6-6
CASEGGQGNTIYF
TGTGCCAGCGAGGGGGGTCAAGGAAACACCATATATTTT
>TRBJ1-4|-|-|TRBV18
CASSLTRTYNEKLFF
TGTGCCAGCTCACTCACCCGGACTTATAATGAAAAACTGTTTTTT
>TRBJ2-1|-|-|TRBV2
CASSESWGQGIGNEQFF
TGTGCCAGCAGTGAAAGTTGGGGGCAGGGGATAGGAAATGAGCAGTTCTTC
>TRBJ1-4|few|TRBD1|TRBV28
CASSFGQGLLELFF
TGTGCCAGCAGCTTTGGACAGGGGTTGTTGGAACTGTTTTTT
>TRBJ1-2|-|TRBD1|TRBV9
CASSPGTGNYGYTF
TGTGCCAGCAGCCCCGGGACAGGCAACTATGGCTACACCTTC
>TRBJ2-3|few|TRBD1|TRBV28
CASSSRQGDTDTQYF
TGTGCCAGCAGTTCAAGACAGGGTGACACAGATACGCAGTATTTT
>TRBJ2-1|-|TRBD2|TRBV2
CASRERLAGAYEQFF
TGTGCCAGCAGGGAGCGGCTAGCGGGTGCTTATGAGCAGTTCTTC
>TRBJ1-4|-|-|TRBV5-1
CASSSSGSNEKLFF
TGCGCCAGCAGCTCGTCAGGGTCTAATGAAAAACTGTTTTTT
>TRBJ2-7|once|-|TRBV30
CAWSPGGRQSEQYF
TGTGCCTGGAGTCCCGGGGGACGGCAATCCGAGCAGTACTTC
>TRBJ1-1|-|-|TRBV4-1
CASSQDHGQGDRAAFF
TGCGCCAGCAGCCAAGATCATGGGCAGGGCGACCGGGCAGCTTTCTTT
>TRBJ2-5|-|TRBD2|TRBV5-1
CASNPRTSGGETQYF
TGCGCCAGCAACCCTCGGACTAGCGGCGGAGAGACCCAGTACTTC
>TRBJ2-3|-|-|TRBV28
CASSLSLNTQYF
TGTGCCAGCAGTTTATCCCTGAATACGCAGTATTTT
>TRBJ2-1|-|TRBD1|TRBV5-4
CASSLLDRGTNEQFF
TGTGCCAGCAGCTTACTCGACAGGGGAACTAATGAGCAGTTCTTC
>TRBJ1-2|-|-|TRBV29-1
CSVGVDTNLNYGYTF
TGCAGCGTTGGAGTTGACACCAACTTGAACTATGGCTACACCTTC
>TRBJ2-5|-|-|TRBV29-1
CSVHRYQETQYF
TGCAGCGTCCACAGGTACCAAGAGACCCAGTACTTC
>TRBJ1-2|-|-|TRBV15
CATSRVRRWGANYGYTF
TGTGCCACCAGCAGAGTGAGGCGGTGGGGGGCCAACTATGGCTACACCTTC
>TRBJ2-4|-|-|TRBV5-4
CASSSGDRENIQYF
TGTGCCAGCAGCTCGGGAGACAGAGAAAACATTCAGTACTTC
>TRBJ2-7|-|-|TRBV27
CASSFSGGLRYEQYF
TGTGCCAGCAGTTTTTCCGGGGGGCTTCGCTACGAGCAGTACTTC
>TRBJ2-2|few|-|TRBV5-1
CASRNAGELFF
TGCGCCAGCAGAAACGCCGGGGAGCTGTTTTTT
>TRBJ2-3|-|TRBD2|TRBV29-1
CSVARRESGDTQYF
TGCAGCGTTGCACGGCGGGAGTCGGGGGATACGCAGTATTTT
>TRBJ2-3|-|TRBD2|TRBV11-2
CASSLGLAGLPGSQYF
TGTGCCAGCAGCTTAGGACTAGCGGGGCTCCCCGGGTCGCAGTATTTT
>TRBJ2-7|-|-|TRBV18
CASSPGTLEQYF
TGTGCCAGCTCACCAGGGACCCTGGAGCAGTACTTC
>TRBJ2-2|-|TRBD2|TRBV11-2
CASSLVVAGAFSGELFF
TGTGCCAGCAGCTTAGTTGTAGCGGGAGCTTTTTCCGGGGAGCTGTTTTTT
>TRBJ1-2|-|-|TRBV28
CASSLLDSPYGYTF
TGTGCCAGCAGTTTATTGGACAGTCCTTATGGCTACACCTTC
>TRBJ1-3|-|-|TRBV5-1
CASSPRLSGNTIYF
TGCGCCAGCAGCCCCAGACTTTCTGGAAACACCATATATTTT
>TRBJ2-3|many|TRBD1|TRBV5-6
CASSQGQGHTDTQYF
TGTGCCAGCAGCCAGGGACAGGGACACACAGATACGCAGTATTTT
>TRBJ2-2|-|-|TRBV4-3
CASSPNRDWGELFF
TGCGCCAGCAGCCCTAATCGCGACTGGGGGGAGCTGTTTTTT
>TRBJ1-2|-|-|TRBV6-6
CASSGQGTSYGYTF
TGTGCCAGCAGTGGGCAGGGGACCTCCTATGGCTACACCTTC
>TRBJ2-3|-|TRBD2|TRBV29-1
CSVEREGRNTDTQYF
TGCAGCGTTGAGCGGGAGGGCCGCAACACAGATACGCAGTATTTT
>TRBJ1-4|-|TRBD1|TRBV4-2
CASSRLIQGANEKLFF
TGTGCCAGCAGCCGCCTAATACAGGGGGCCAATGAAAAACTGTTTTTT
>TRBJ2-7|-|TRBD2|TRBV6-5
CASSPTGRGYEQYF
TGTGCCAGCAGTCCAACCGGGAGGGGTTACGAGCAGTACTTC
>TRBJ2-7|-|TRBD1|TRBV6-1
CASRETGGYEQYF
TGTGCCAGCAGAGAAACAGGGGGTTACGAGCAGTACTTC
>TRBJ1-1|-|-|TRBV10-3
CAIGVTGLDTEAFF
TGTGCCATCGGGGTAACAGGGCTAGACACTGAAGCTTTCTTT
>TRBJ2-6|-|-|TRBV27
CASSTSGANVLTF
TGTGCCAGCAGTACCTCTGGGGCCAACGTCCTGACTTTC
>TRBJ2-1|-|-|TRBV25-1
CASSASTTLNNEQFF
TGTGCCAGCAGTGCCTCAACCACACTTAACAATGAGCAGTTCTTC
>TRBJ1-5|few|-|TRBV19
CASSISDPQPQHF
TGTGCCAGTAGTATCTCCGACCCCCAGCCCCAGCATTTT
>TRBJ1-2|-|-|TRBV19
CASAGLNYGYTF
TGTGCCAGTGCGGGGCTGAACTATGGCTACACCTTC
>TRBJ2-1|-|-|TRBV7-9
CASSLIGLSEQFF
TGTGCCAGCAGCTTAATCGGGCTCTCTGAGCAGTTCTTC
>TRBJ1-2|few|-|TRBV6-5
CASRPDVPYGYTF
TGTGCCAGCAGGCCGGATGTTCCATACGGCTACACCTTC
>TRBJ1-3|-|-|TRBV5-1
CASSLEGRGGNTIYF
TGCGCCAGCAGCTTAGAGGGGAGAGGTGGAAACACCATATATTTT
>TRBJ2-7|once|-|TRBV5-1
CASRFTSLFAYEQYF
TGCGCCAGCAGGTTTACTAGCTTGTTCGCCTACGAGCAGTACTTC
>TRBJ2-1|few|TRBD2|TRBV28
CASPPRGGGGLAGVNEQFF
TGTGCCAGCCCCCCCCGGGGTGGGGGAGGCCTAGCGGGAGTTAATGAGCAGTTCTTC
>TRBJ1-2|-|-|TRBV19
CASSWTDPGRTGGYTF
TGTGCCAGTAGTTGGACTGATCCTGGGCGAACGGGTGGCTACACCTTC
>TRBJ2-2|-|-|TRBV27
CASRRVTLDTGELFF
TGTGCCAGCCGGAGGGTGACTTTGGACACCGGGGAGCTGTTTTTT
>TRBJ1-5|many|-|TRBV6-1
CASKNREGGNQPQHF
TGTGCCAGCAAGAACAGGGAAGGGGGCAATCAGCCCCAGCATTTT
>TRBJ2-3|-|TRBD2|TRBV15
CATSRDRRREGTDTQYF
TGTGCCACCAGCAGAGATAGGCGGCGGGAGGGGACAGATACGCAGTATTTT
>TRBJ1-4|-|-|TRBV7-2
CASSRSPTGPGEKLFF
TGTGCCAGCAGCCGCTCCCCTACAGGGCCAGGGGAAAAACTGTTTTTT
>TRBJ2-3|-|-|TRBV11-2
CASSPRVSRWSTDTQYF
TGTGCCAGCAGCCCAAGGGTAAGCCGATGGAGCACAGATACGCAGTATTTT
>TRBJ1-2|many|TRBD1|TRBV28
CASSPGQGAYYGYTF
TGTGCCAGCAGTCCTGGACAGGGGGCCTACTATGGCTACACCTTC
>TRBJ1-1|-|-|TRBV11-2
CASKIIQDTEAFF
TGTGCCAGCAAAATAATCCAGGACACTGAAGCTTTCTTT
>TRBJ2-7|-|TRBD2|TRBV18
CASSPQLSGSVLEQYF
TGTGCCAGCTCGCCCCAGTTGAGCGGGAGTGTTCTCGAGCAGTACTTC
>TRBJ2-5|-|TRBD1|TRBV27
CASSPFGGQGQYF
TGTGCCAGCAGTCCCTTCGGCGGACAGGGCCAGTACTTC